This TCR beta chain is from a study of blood T cell repertoires in COVID-19. Overall study: There were acute and convalescent COVID-19 samples, and they came from the United States, Italy and Spain.

This clone was recorded a few times. Enrolled during active infection, Seattle patients were then followed longitudinally. Authors' analysis steps: Amplified reference gene primers provided the basis for estimating nucleated cell counts. Clones were read by immunoSEQ multiplex PCR, and TCRdb kept only the in-frame ones, dropping some. V and J calls plus clone size are reproduced from that table; the DNA served to infer D and trimming. The table includes about 180,000 clones, under 90% detected once. Sequencing was performed on peripheral blood. This clonotype was sampled from a person aged 65 to 79 with COVID-19, enrolled during active disease.

This chain's CDR3 is CASSEGRVGEQYF. The CDR3 nucleotides are TGTGCCAGCAGTGAAGGGAGGGTTGGCGAGCAGTACTTC. V is TRBV6-1 and J is TRBJ2-7; D might be TRBD2 (6 bases). The CDR3 is made up of 13 amino acids. Germline CDR1 and CDR2: MNHNS and SASEGT. Trimming removed 1 base at V and 6 bases at J, with 10 bases between.